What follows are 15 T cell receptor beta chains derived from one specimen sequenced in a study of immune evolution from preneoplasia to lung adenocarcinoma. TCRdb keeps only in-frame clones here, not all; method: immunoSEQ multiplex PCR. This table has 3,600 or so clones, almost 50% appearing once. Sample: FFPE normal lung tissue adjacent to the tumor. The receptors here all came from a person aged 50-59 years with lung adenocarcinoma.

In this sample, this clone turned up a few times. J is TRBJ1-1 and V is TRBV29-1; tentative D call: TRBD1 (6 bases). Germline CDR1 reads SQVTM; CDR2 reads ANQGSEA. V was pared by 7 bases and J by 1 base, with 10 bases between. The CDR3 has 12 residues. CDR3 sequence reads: CSAGQPNTEAFF. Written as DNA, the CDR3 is TGCAGCGCCGGACAGCCGAACACTGAAGCTTTCTTT.

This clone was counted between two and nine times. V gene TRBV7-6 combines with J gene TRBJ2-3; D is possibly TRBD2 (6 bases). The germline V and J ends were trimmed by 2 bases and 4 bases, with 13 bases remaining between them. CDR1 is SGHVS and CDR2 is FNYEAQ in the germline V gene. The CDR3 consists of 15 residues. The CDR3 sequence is CASSLSVQRADTQYF. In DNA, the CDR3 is TGTGCCAGCAGCTTATCAGTTCAGCGGGCAGATACGCAGTATTTT.

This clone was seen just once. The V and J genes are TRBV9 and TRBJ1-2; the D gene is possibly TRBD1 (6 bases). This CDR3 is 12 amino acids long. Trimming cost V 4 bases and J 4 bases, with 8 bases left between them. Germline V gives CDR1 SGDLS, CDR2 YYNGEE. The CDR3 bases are TGTGCCAGCAGCCTGGGGGCCTATGGCTACACCTTC. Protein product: CASSLGAYGYTF.

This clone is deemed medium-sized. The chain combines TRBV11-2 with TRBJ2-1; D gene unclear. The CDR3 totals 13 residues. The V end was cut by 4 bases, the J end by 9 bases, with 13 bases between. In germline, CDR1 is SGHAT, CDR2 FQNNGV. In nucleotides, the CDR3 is TGTGCCAGCAGCTCCCCGAATACACTTGAGCAGTTCTTC. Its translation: CASSSPNTLEQFF.

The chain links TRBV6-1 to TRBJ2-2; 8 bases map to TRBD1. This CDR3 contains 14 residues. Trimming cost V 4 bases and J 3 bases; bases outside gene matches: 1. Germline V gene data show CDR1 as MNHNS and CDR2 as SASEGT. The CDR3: CASSGGQDTGELFF. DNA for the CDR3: TGTGCCAGCAGTGGGGGACAGGACACCGGGGAGCTGTTTTTT.

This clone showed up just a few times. CDR3 sequence reads: CASSYRAGDSDTQYF. The CDR3 DNA is TGTGCCAGCAGTTATAGGGCGGGAGATTCAGATACGCAGTATTTT. The V gene is TRBV6-5, the J gene TRBJ2-3; 7 positions match TRBD2. In germline, CDR1 is MNHEY, CDR2 SVGAGI. The CDR3 runs 15 residues. Trimming removed 3 bases from V and 4 bases from J; junction bases left unmatched: 7.

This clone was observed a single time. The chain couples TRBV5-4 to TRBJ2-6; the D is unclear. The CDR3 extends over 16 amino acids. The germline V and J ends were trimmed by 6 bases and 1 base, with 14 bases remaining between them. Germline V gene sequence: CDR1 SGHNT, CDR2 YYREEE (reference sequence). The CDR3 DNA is TGTGCCAGCACCCTCCCCGGGTTGTCTGGGGCCAACGTCCTGACTTTC. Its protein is CASTLPGLSGANVLTF.

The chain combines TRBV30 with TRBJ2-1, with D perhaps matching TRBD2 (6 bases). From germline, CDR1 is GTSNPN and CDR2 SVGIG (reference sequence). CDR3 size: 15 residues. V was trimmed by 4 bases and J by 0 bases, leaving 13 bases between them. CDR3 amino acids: CAWNPGLSSYNEQFF. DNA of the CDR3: TGTGCCTGGAATCCCGGACTATCCTCCTACAATGAGCAGTTCTTC.

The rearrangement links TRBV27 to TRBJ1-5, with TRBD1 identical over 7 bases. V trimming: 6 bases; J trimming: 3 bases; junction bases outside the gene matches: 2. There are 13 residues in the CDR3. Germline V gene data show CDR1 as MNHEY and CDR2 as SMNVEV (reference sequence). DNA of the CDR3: TGTGCCAGCAGACAGGGGTTCAATCAGCCCCAGCATTTT. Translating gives CASRQGFNQPQHF.

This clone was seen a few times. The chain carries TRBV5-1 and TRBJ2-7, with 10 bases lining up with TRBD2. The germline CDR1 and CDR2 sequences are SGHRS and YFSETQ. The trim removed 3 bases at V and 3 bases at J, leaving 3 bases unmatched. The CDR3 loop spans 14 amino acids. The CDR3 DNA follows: TGCGCCAGCAGCTGGACTAGCGGCGTCTACGAGCAGTACTTC. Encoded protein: CASSWTSGVYEQYF.

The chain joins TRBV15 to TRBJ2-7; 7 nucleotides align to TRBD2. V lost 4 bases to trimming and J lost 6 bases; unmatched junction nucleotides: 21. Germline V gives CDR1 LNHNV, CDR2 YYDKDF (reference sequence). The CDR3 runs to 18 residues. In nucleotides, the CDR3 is TGTGCCACCAGCACCTTGGGGGGGGGAGCGGGAAGAATACGCGAGCAGTACTTC. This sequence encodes CATSTLGGGAGRIREQYF.

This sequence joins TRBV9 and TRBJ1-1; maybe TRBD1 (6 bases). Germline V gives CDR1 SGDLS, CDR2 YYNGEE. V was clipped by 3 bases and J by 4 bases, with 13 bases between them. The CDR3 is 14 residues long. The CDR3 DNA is TGTGCCAGCAGCGGACCTTTAGGGGGCACTGAAGCTTTCTTT. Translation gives CASSGPLGGTEAFF. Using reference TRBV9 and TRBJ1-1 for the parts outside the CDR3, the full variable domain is DSGVTQTPKHLITATGQRVTLRCSPRSGDLSVYWYQQSLDQGLQFLIQYYNGEERAKGNILERFSAQQFPDLHSELNLSSLELGDSALYFCASSGPLGGTEAFFGQGTRLTVV.

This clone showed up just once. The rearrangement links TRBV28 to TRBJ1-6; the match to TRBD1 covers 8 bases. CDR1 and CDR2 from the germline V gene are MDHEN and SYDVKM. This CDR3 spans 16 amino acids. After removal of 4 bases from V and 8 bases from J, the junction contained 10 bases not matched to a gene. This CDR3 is CASSSQGQARHSPLHF. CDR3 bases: TGTGCCAGCAGTTCACAGGGACAGGCCAGGCATTCACCCCTCCACTTT.

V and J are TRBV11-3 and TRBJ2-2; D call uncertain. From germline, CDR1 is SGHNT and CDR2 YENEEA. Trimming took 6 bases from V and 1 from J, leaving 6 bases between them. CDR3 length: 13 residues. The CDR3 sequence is CASRGRNTGELFF. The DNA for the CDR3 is TGTGCCAGCAGGGGCAGGAACACCGGGGAGCTGTTTTTT.

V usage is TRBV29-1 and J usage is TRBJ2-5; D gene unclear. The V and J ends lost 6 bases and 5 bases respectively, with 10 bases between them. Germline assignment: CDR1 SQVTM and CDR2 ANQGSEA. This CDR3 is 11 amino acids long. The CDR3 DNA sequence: TGCAGCGTCCTCCGAGCGGAGACCCAGTACTTC. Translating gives CSVLRAETQYF. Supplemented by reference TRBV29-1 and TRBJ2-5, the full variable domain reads SAVISQKPSRDICQRGTSLTIQCQVDSQVTMMFWYRQQPGQSLTLIATANQGSEATYESGFVIDKFPISRPNLTFSTLTVSNMSPEDSSIYLCSVLRAETQYFGPGTRLLVL.